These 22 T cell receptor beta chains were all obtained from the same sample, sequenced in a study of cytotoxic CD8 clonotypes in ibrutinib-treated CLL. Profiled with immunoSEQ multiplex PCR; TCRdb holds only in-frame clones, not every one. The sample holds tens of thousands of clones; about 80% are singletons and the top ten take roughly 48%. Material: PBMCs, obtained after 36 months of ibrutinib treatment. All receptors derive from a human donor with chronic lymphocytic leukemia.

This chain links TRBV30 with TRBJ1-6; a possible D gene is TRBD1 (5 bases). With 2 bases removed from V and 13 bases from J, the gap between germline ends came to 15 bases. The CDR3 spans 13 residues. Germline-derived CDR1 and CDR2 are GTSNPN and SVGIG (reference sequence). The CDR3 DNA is TGTGCCTGGAGTCTGGGGGGTGTTTTGCCCCTCCACTTT. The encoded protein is CAWSLGGVLPLHF.

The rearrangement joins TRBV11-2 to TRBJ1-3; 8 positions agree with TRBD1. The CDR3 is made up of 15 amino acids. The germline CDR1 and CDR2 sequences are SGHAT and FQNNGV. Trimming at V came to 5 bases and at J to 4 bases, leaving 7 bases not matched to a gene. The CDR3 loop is CASSPRTGYGNTIYF. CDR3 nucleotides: TGTGCCAGCAGCCCTAGGACAGGGTACGGAAACACCATATATTTT.

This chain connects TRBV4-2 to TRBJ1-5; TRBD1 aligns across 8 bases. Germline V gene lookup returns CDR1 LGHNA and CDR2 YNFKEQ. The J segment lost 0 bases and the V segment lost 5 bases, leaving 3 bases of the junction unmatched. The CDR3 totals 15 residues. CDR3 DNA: TGTGCCAGCAGCTTTGGGACAGGTAGCAATCAGCCCCAGCATTTT. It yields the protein CASSFGTGSNQPQHF.

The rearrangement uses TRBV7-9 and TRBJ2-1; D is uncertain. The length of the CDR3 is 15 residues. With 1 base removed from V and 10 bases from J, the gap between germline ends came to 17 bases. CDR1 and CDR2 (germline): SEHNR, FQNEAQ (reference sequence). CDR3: CASSLVSATRREQFF. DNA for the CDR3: TGTGCCAGCAGCTTAGTCTCTGCAACCCGAAGGGAGCAGTTCTTC.

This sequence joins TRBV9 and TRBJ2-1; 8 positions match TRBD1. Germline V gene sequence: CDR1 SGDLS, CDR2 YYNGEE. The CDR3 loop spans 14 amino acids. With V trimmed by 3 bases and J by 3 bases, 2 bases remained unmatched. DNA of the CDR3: TGTGCCAGCAGCGCGACAGGGGACTACAATGAGCAGTTCTTC. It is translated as CASSATGDYNEQFF.

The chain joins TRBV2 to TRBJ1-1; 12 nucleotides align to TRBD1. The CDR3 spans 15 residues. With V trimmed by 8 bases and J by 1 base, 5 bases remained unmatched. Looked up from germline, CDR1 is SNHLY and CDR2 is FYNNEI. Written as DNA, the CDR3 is TGTGCCAGCTCGGGACAGGGGGCTCGGAACACTGAAGCTTTCTTT. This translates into CASSGQGARNTEAFF.

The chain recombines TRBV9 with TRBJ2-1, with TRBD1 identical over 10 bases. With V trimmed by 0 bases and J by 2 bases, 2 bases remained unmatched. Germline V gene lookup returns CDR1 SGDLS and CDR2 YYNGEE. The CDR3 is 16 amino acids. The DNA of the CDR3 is TGTGCCAGCAGCGTAGCTGGGACAGGGGCCTACAATGAGCAGTTCTTC. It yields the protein CASSVAGTGAYNEQFF.

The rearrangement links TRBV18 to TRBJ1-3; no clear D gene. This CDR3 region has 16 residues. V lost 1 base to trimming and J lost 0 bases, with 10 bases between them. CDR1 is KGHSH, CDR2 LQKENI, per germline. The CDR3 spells CASSPLGISSGNTIYF. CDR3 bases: TGTGCCAGCTCACCACTGGGAATCAGCTCTGGAAACACCATATATTTT.

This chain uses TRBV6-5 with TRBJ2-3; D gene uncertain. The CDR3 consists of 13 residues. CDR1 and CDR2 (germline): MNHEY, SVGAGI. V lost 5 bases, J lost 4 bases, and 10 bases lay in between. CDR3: CASSSSVADTQYF. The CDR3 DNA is TGTGCCAGCAGTAGTTCGGTCGCAGATACGCAGTATTTT.

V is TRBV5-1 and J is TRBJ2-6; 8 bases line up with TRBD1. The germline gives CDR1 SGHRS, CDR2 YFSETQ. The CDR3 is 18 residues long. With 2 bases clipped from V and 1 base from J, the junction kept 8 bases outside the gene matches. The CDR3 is CASSFSGGRPSGANVLTF. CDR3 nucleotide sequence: TGCGCCAGCAGCTTTTCAGGGGGCCGCCCTTCTGGGGCCAACGTCCTGACTTTC.

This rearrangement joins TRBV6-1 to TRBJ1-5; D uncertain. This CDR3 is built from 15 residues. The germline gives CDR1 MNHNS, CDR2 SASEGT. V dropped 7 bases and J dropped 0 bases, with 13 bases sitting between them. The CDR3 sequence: CASISGLFSNQPQHF. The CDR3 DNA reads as TGTGCCAGCATTTCTGGTTTATTTAGCAATCAGCCCCAGCATTTT.

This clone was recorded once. The CDR3: CASSLALATETQYF. Here the CDR3 DNA reads TGTGCCAGCAGCTTAGCACTAGCAACGGAGACCCAGTACTTC. The chain couples TRBV7-8 to TRBJ2-5; D is possibly TRBD2 (6 bases). Trimming stripped 0 bases from V and 5 bases from J, with 10 bases between. Germline V gene sequence: CDR1 SGHVS, CDR2 FQNEAQ. CDR3 length: 14 residues.

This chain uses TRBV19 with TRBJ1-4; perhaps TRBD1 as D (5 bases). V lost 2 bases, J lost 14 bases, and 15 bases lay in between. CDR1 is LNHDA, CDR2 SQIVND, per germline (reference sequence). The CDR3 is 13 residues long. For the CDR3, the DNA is TGTGCCAGTAGTATATGGGGAGGGGCGAACCTGTTTTTT. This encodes CASSIWGGANLFF. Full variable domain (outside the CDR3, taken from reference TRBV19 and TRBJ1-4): DGGITQSPKYLFRKEGQNVTLSCEQNLNHDAMYWYRQDPGQGLRLIYYSQIVNDFQKGDIAEGYSVSREKKESFPLTVTSAQKNPTAFYLCASSIWGGANLFFGSGTQLSVL.

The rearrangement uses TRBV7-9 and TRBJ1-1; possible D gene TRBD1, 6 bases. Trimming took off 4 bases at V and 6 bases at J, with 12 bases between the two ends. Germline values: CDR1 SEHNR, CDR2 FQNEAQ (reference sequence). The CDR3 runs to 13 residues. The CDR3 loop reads CASSYQGPAEAFF. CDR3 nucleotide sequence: TGTGCCAGCAGCTATCAGGGGCCCGCTGAAGCTTTCTTT.

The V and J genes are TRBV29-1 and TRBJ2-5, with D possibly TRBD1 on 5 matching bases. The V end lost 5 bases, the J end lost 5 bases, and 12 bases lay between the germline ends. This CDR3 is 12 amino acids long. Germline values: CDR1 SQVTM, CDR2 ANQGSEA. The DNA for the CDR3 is TGCAGCGTTTCCAGGGTGGAGGAGACCCAGTACTTC. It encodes CSVSRVEETQYF.

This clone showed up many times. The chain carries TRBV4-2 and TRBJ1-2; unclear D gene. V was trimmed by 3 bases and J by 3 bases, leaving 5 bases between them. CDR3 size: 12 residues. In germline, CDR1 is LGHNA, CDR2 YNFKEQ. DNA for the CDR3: TGTGCCAGCAGCCAGGACTACTATGGCTACACCTTC. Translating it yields CASSQDYYGYTF.

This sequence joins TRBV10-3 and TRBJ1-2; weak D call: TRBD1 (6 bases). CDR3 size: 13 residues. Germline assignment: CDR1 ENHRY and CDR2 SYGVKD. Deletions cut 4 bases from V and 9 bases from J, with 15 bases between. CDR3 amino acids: CAISVSGTRSYTF. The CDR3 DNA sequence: TGTGCCATCAGTGTTTCGGGGACAAGGAGCTACACCTTC.

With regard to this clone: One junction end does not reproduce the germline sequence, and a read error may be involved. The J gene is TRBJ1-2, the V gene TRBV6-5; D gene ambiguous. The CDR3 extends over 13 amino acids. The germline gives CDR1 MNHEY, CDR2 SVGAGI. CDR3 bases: TGTGCCAGCAGTTACGGGCAGAACTATGGCTACGCCTTC. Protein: CASSYGQNYGYAF.

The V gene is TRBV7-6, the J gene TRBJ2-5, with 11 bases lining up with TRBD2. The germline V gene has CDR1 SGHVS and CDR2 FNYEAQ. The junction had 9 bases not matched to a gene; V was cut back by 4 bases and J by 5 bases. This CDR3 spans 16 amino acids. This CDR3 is CASSSHSGGAWETQYF. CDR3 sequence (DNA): TGTGCCAGCAGCTCCCATAGCGGGGGGGCCTGGGAGACCCAGTACTTC.

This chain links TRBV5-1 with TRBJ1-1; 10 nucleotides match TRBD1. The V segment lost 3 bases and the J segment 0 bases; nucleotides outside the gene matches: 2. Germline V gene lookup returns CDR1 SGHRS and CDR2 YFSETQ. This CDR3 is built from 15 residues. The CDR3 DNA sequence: TGCGCCAGCAGCTGGGGACAGGGGATGAACACTGAAGCTTTCTTT. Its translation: CASSWGQGMNTEAFF. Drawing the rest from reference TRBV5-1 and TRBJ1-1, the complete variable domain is KAGVTQTPRYLIKTRGQQVTLSCSPISGHRSVSWYQQTPGQGLQFLFEYFSETQRNKGNFPGRFSGRQFSNSRSEMNVSTLELGDSALYLCASSWGQGMNTEAFFGQGTRLTVV.

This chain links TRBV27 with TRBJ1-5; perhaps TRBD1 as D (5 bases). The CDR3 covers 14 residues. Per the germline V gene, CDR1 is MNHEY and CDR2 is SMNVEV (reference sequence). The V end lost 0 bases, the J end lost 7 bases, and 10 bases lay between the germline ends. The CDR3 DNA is TGTGCCAGCAGTTTATCGAGGGGCGGGCAGCCCCAGCATTTT. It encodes CASSLSRGGQPQHF.

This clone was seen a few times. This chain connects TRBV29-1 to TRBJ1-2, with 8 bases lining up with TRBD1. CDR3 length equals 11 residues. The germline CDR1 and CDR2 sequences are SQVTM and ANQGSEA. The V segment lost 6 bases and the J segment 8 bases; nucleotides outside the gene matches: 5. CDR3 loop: CSVGTGWGYTF. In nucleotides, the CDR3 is TGCAGCGTGGGGACAGGCTGGGGCTACACCTTC.